The rows below give T cell receptor beta chains drawn from one sample of a study of CD8+ T cells in alopecia areata. Using immunoSEQ multiplex PCR, the repertoire was profiled, and TCRdb retains in-frame clones only, with some absent. The sample yields roughly 130,000 clones, 50% to 60% seen once. The source material was CD4+ T cells sorted from blood, sampled at week 0. The source of these receptors is a human donor with alopecia areata. Both conserved end residues are part of each CDR3. The D gene is left open where the match is weak. Clone size is stated in some rows and not others, as once, few, many or a class when expanded.

TRBV5-1,-,TRBJ2-7,-,15,TGCGCCAGCAGCGAGGGTCAGGGGATGTCCTACGAGCAGTACTTC,CASSEGQGMSYEQYF
TRBV27,-,TRBJ2-5,few,14,TGTGCCAGCAGTTTGACATGGCACCAAGAGACCCAGTACTTC,CASSLTWHQETQYF
TRBV6-6,-,TRBJ1-2,few,15,TGTGCCAGCAGTAAATACCTTGGGGTCGCCTATGGCTACACCTTC,CASSKYLGVAYGYTF
TRBV7-9,TRBD1,TRBJ1-1,-,15,TGTGCCAGCAGCTTAGATAGCAGGGGGCACACTGAAGCTTTCTTT,CASSLDSRGHTEAFF
TRBV18,TRBD2,TRBJ2-7,few,14,TGTGCCAGCTCCCCCGGGGGGATGTCCTACGAGCAGTACTTC,CASSPGGMSYEQYF
TRBV19,TRBD1,TRBJ1-1,few,14,TGTGCCAGTAGTAAGGGGGCTGGGGACACTGAAGCTTTCTTT,CASSKGAGDTEAFF
TRBV7-9,TRBD2,TRBJ2-1,-,16,TGTGCCAGCAGCTTAGGGACTAGCGGGATGTACAATGAGCAGTTCTTC,CASSLGTSGMYNEQFF
TRBV27,-,TRBJ1-4,-,14,TGTGCCAGCAGTTTAAGGTGGGGGGGAGATCGACTGTTTTTT,CASSLRWGGDRLFF
TRBV6-5,-,TRBJ1-3,-,14,TGTGCCAGCAGTTACACAGGTTCTGGAAACACCATATATTTT,CASSYTGSGNTIYF
TRBV2,-,TRBJ2-7,-,14,TGTGCCAGCACTTCGGGCAGGGCTGGCTACGAGCAGTACTTC,CASTSGRAGYEQYF
TRBV7-3,TRBD1,TRBJ2-7,-,13,TGTGCCAGCAGCCGGACAGGGGGAGGCGAGCAGTACTTC,CASSRTGGGEQYF
TRBV27,-,TRBJ2-5,-,15,TGTGCCAGCAGTTTCAGTTGGGGGAACCAAGAGACCCAGTACTTC,CASSFSWGNQETQYF
TRBV7-8,-,TRBJ2-1,-,13,TGTGCCAGCAGCTTAGACAGGGCCGATGAGCAGTTCTTC,CASSLDRADEQFF
TRBV7-3,-,TRBJ1-1,-,14,TGTGCCAGCAGCTTAATGAGAGTGAACACTGAAGCTTTCTTT,CASSLMRVNTEAFF
TRBV7-6,-,TRBJ2-5,-,15,TGTGCCAGCAGCCCTCGGGACGTACCTCAAGAGACCCAGTACTTC,CASSPRDVPQETQYF
TRBV5-5,-,TRBJ2-5,-,19,TGTGCCAGCAGCTTGAAGGGGTGGTCAGGGGGGCCCGGTTGGGAGACCCAGTACTTC,CASSLKGWSGGPGWETQYF
TRBV6-4,-,TRBJ1-3,-,15,TGTGCCAGCAGTGATGACGGTTTCTCTGGAAACACCATATATTTT,CASSDDGFSGNTIYF
TRBV4-2,-,TRBJ1-4,-,16,TGTGCCAGCAGCCAAGAAGTACCATCCTCGATTGAAAAACTGTTTTTT,CASSQEVPSSIEKLFF
TRBV29-1,-,TRBJ2-3,-,16,TGCAGCGTTGTGTTTTTTGACTATATCGATGCAGATACGCAGTATTTT,CSVVFFDYIDADTQYF
TRBV12-2,-,TRBJ2-1,few,12,TGTGCAGGGACAGGGGGCTGCAATGAGCAGTTCTTC,CAGTGGCNEQFF
TRBV2,TRBD1,TRBJ2-7,-,15,TGTGCCAGCAGTTTTGACAGGGAGCAAACCTACGAGCAGTACTTC,CASSFDREQTYEQYF
TRBV18,-,TRBJ2-7,-,12,TGTGCCAGCTCACCACTGGGCCTCGAGCAGTACTTC,CASSPLGLEQYF
TRBV9,-,TRBJ1-4,-,16,TGTGCCAGCAGCGCCGATCCGACAGCAACTAATGAAAAACTGTTTTTT,CASSADPTATNEKLFF
TRBV20-1,-,TRBJ2-7,few,11,TGCAGTGCTAACAGGGTCAACGAGCAGTACTTC,CSANRVNEQYF
TRBV7-2,-,TRBJ2-2,-,16,TGTGCCAGCAGCCTAAATGGGCCCAAGAACACCGGGGAGCTGTTTTTT,CASSLNGPKNTGELFF
TRBV4-2,-,TRBJ2-4,once,20,TGTGCCAGCAGCCCGGCCCCAGTCGGGGACACTAACTCAGCCAAAAACATTCAGTACTTC,CASSPAPVGDTNSAKNIQYF